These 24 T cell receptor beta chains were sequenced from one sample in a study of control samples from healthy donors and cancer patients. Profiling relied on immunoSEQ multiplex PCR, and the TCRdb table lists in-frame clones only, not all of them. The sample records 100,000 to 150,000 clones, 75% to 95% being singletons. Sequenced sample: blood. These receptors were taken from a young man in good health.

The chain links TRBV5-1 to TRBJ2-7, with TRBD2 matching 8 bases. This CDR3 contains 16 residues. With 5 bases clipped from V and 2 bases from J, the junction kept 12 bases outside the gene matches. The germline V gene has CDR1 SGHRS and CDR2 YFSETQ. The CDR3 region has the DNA TGCGCCAGCAGTGTTGGGACCGGGGGGGGCCCCTACGAGCAGTACTTC. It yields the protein CASSVGTGGGPYEQYF.

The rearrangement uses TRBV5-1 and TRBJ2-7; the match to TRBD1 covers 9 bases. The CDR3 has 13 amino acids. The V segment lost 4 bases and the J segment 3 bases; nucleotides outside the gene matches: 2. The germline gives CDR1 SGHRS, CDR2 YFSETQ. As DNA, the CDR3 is TGCGCCAGCAGCCGGACAGGGGACTACGAGCAGTACTTC. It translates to CASSRTGDYEQYF.

The CDR3 DNA reads TGTGCCAGCAGCGGACGGGACTCTAGGTTGTTTGGGGACAATGAGCAGTTCTTC. This gives the protein CASSGRDSRLFGDNEQFF. The chain employs TRBV9 and TRBJ2-1; TRBD2 might be the D (6 bases). The V end lost 3 bases, the J end lost 5 bases, and 24 bases lay between the germline ends. The CDR3 is 18 residues long. Germline CDR1 SGDLS, CDR2 YYNGEE. The full variable domain, with the rest looked up from reference TRBV9 and TRBJ2-1, is DSGVTQTPKHLITATGQRVTLRCSPRSGDLSVYWYQQSLDQGLQFLIQYYNGEERAKGNILERFSAQQFPDLHSELNLSSLELGDSALYFCASSGRDSRLFGDNEQFFGPGTRLTVL.

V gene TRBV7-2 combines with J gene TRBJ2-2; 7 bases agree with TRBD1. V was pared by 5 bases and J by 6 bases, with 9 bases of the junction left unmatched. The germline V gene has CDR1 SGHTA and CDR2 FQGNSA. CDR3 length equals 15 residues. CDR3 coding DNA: TGTGCCAGCAGCGTAGACAGGGCTTGGGCCGGGGAGCTGTTTTTT. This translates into CASSVDRAWAGELFF.

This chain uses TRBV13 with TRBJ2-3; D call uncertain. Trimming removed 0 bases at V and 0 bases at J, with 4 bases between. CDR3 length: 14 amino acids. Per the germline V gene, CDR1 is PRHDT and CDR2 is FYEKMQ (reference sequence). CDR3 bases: TGTGCCAGCAGCTTAGGCCACAGCACAGATACGCAGTATTTT. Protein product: CASSLGHSTDTQYF.

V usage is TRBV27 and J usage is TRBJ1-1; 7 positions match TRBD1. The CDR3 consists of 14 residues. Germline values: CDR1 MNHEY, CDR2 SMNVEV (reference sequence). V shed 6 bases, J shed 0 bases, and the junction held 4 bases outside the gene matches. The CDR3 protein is CASRKTGLNTEAFF. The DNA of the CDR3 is TGTGCCAGCAGGAAGACAGGGTTGAACACTGAAGCTTTCTTT.

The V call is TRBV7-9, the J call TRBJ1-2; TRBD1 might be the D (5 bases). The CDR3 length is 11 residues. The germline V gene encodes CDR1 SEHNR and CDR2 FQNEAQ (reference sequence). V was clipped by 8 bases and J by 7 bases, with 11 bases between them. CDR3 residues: CASGGGGGYTF. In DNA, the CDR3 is TGTGCCAGCGGGGGAGGCGGTGGCTACACCTTC. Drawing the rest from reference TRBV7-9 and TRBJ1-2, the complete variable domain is DTGVSQNPRHKITKRGQNVTFRCDPISEHNRLYWYRQTLGQGPEFLTYFQNEAQLEKSRLLSDRFSAERPKGSFSTLEIQRTEQGDSAMYLCASGGGGGYTFGSGTRLTVV.

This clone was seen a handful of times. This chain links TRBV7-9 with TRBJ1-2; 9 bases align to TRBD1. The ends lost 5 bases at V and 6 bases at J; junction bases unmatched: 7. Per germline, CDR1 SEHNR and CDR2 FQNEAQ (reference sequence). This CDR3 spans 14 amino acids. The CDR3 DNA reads TGTGCCAGCAGCCCTGGGACAGGGAGGAATGGCTACACCTTC. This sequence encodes CASSPGTGRNGYTF.

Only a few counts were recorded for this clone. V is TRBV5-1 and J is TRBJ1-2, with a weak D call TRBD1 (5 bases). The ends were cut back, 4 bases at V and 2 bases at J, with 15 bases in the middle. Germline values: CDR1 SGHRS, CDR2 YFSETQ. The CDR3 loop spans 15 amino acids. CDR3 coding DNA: TGCGCCAGCAGCGGGCCGGGACCGCTCAACTATGGCTACACCTTC. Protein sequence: CASSGPGPLNYGYTF.

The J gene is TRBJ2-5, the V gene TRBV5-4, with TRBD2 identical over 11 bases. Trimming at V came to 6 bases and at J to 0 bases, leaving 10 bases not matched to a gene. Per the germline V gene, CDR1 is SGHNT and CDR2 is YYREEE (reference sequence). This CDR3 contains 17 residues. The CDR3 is CASTNGPSGGYQETQYF. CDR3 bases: TGTGCCAGCACCAACGGCCCTAGCGGGGGGTACCAAGAGACCCAGTACTTC.

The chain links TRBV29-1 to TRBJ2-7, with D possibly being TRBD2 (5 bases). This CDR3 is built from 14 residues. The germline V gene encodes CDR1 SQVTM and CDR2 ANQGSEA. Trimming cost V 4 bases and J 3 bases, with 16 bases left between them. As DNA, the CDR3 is TGCAGCGTTGCGACCGGACTGCCCCGCTACGAGCAGTACTTC. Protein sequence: CSVATGLPRYEQYF.

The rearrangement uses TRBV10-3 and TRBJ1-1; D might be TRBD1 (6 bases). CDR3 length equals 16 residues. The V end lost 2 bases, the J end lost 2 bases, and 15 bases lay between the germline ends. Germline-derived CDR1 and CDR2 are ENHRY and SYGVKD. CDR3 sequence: CAISEPTGKGNTEAFF. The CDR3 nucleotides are TGTGCCATCAGTGAGCCCACAGGGAAGGGTAACACTGAAGCTTTCTTT.

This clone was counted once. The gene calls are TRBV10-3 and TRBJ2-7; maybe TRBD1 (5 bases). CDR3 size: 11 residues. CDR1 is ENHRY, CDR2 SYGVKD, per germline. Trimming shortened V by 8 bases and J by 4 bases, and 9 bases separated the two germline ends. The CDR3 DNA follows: TGTGCCATCGGGGCAGGGTACGAGCAGTACTTC. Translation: CAIGAGYEQYF.

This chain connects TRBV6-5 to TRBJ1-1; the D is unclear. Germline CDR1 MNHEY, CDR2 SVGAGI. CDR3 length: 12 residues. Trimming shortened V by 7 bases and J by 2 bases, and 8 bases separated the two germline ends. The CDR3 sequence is CASKEVNTEAFF. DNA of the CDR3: TGTGCCAGCAAGGAGGTCAACACTGAAGCTTTCTTT.

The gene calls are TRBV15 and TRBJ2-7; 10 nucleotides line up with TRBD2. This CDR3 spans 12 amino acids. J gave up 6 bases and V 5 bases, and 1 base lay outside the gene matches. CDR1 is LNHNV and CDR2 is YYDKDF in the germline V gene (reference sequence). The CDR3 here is CATSLAGVEQYF. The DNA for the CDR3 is TGTGCCACCAGCCTAGCGGGGGTCGAGCAGTACTTC.

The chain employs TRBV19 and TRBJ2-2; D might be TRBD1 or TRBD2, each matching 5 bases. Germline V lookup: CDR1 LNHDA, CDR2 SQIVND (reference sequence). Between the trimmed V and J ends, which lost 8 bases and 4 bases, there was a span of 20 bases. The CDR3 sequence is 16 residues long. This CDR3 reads CASSLGTGTPTGELFF. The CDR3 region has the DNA TGTGCCAGTTCTCTAGGGACCGGGACCCCCACCGGGGAGCTGTTTTTT.

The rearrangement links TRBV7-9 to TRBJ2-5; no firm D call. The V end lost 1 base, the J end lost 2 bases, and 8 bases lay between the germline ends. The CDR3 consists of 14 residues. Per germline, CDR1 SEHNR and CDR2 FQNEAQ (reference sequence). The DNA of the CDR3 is TGTGCCAGCAGCTTAGTACGACCGCAAGAGACCCAGTACTTC. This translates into CASSLVRPQETQYF.

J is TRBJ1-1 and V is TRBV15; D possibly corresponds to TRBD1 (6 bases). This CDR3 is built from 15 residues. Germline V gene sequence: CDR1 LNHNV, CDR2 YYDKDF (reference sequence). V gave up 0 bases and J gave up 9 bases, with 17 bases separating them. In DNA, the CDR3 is TGTGCCACCAGCAGAGATTTGAACAGGGTGGATCAAGCTTTCTTT. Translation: CATSRDLNRVDQAFF.

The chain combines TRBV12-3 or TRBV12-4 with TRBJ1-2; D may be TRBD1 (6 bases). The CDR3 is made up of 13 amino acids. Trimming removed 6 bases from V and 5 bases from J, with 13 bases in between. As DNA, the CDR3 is TGTGCCAGCAGCAACCGGGACAAATATGGCTACACCTTC. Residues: CASSNRDKYGYTF.

Written as DNA, the CDR3 is TGTGCCAGCCTAAGTAGCGGGGGAAAAGATACGCAGTATTTT. Amino acids: CASLSSGGKDTQYF. The rearrangement uses TRBV6-5 and TRBJ2-3; 9 bases are shared with TRBD2. The CDR3 covers 14 residues. With V trimmed by 8 bases and J by 5 bases, 8 bases remained unmatched. Germline V gene data show CDR1 as MNHEY and CDR2 as SVGAGI.

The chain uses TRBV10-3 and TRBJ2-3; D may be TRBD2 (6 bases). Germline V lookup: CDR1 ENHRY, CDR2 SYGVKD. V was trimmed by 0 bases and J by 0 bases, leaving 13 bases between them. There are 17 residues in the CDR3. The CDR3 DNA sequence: TGTGCCATCAGTGAGTCGAGCGGGCCACCAAGCACAGATACGCAGTATTTT. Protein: CAISESSGPPSTDTQYF.

The CDR3: CASSLGTGASGNTIYF. The CDR3 nucleotides are TGTGCCAGCAGCTTGGGGACAGGGGCGTCTGGAAACACCATATATTTT. The rearrangement links TRBV7-8 to TRBJ1-3; 10 bases are shared with TRBD1. Germline V gene data show CDR1 as SGHVS and CDR2 as FQNEAQ. This CDR3 region has 16 residues. Trimming at V came to 3 bases and at J to 1 base, leaving 3 bases not matched to a gene.

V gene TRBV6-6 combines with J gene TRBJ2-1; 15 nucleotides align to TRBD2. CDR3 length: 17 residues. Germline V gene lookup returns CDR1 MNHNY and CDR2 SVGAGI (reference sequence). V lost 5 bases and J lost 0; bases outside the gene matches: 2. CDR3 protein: CASSRTSGGVSYNEQFF. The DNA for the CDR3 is TGTGCCAGCAGTCGGACTAGCGGGGGGGTCTCCTACAATGAGCAGTTCTTC.

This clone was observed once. This CDR3 is CASSEAGDPGNTIYF. The CDR3 DNA reads TGTGCCAGCAGTGAGGCAGGGGATCCTGGAAACACCATATATTTT. J is TRBJ1-3 and V is TRBV6-1; D is possibly TRBD1 (6 bases). CDR3 length: 15 residues. Trimming shortened V by 3 bases and J by 2 bases, and 11 bases separated the two germline ends. Germline V gene lookup returns CDR1 MNHNS and CDR2 SASEGT.